This T cell receptor beta chain was retrieved from a study of regulatory T cells in long-lasting Graves disease. Combining iRepertoire HTBI primers with Arm-PCR of CDR3 regions, the authors built TCR beta libraries. From the multiplex PCR reads, TCRdb called clonotypes with MiXCR, one entry per CDR3 protein. The data hold a few hundred thousand distinct CDR3 sequences, with about 20% observed a single time. The time point: persistent/refractory GD, antithyroid drugs over 5 years with positive TRAb. PBMCs were the source of the RNA used for TCR sequencing. The patients were enrolled through endocrinology in Xi'an, China. The CDR3 covers 14 residues. The V end lost 4 bases, the J end lost 11 bases, and 20 bases lay between the germline ends. Germline loops: CDR1 LNHDA, CDR2 SQIVND (reference sequence).

The sequencing used peripheral blood mononuclear cells (PBMCs), collected when the disease was refractory, from a patient treated with antithyroid drugs. The TCR sequence derives from a female donor with Graves disease. This chain connects TRBV19 to TRBJ1-1; perhaps TRBD1 as D (6 bases). CDR3 DNA sequence: TGTGCCAGTAGTACGGACCGGGACACACGGCGCGCTTTCTTT. It yields the protein CASSTDRDTRRAFF. The whole variable domain, filled in from reference TRBV19 and TRBJ1-1, reads DGGITQSPKYLFRKEGQNVTLSCEQNLNHDAMYWYRQDPGQGLRLIYYSQIVNDFQKGDIAEGYSVSREKKESFPLTVTSAQKNPTAFYLCASSTDRDTRRAFFGQGTRLTVV.